The 22 T cell receptor beta chains given below trace back to one sample, sequenced in a study of blood T cells in healthy people across ages. Using a J-beta primer mix together with a sample-barcoded 5' primer, a second PCR was run for about 6 to 11 cycles. Each CDR3 protein is one row after TCRdb ran MiXCR on the 5' RACE reads. The data show 1.8 million or so distinct CDR3 sequences, about two fifths seen once. The sample taken for sequencing was blood. Receptors were obtained from a human donor in good health.

This clonotype was detected a few times. The chain employs TRBV9 and TRBJ1-4; D is ambiguous. This CDR3 is built from 15 residues. The germline gives CDR1 SGDLS, CDR2 YYNGEE. V lost 1 base, J lost 8 bases, and 15 bases lay in between. The CDR3 nucleotides are TGTGCCAGCAGCGTAATGGGGTGGGAGGGAGAAAAACTGTTTTTT. Its translation is CASSVMGWEGEKLFF.

In nucleotides, the CDR3 is TGTGCCAGCAGTTACCAACTGGGTAGCATAGGAGAGACCCAGTACTTC. Translation gives CASSYQLGSIGETQYF. The chain carries TRBV6-2 or TRBV6-3 and TRBJ2-5; D is unresolved. CDR1 MNHEY and CDR2 SVGEGT come from the germline V gene. The CDR3 runs to 16 residues. The ends were cut back, 2 bases at V and 4 bases at J, with 17 bases in the middle.

This clonotype was seen a handful of times. The V and J genes are TRBV28 and TRBJ1-1, with no clear D. This CDR3 is built from 15 residues. Germline assignment: CDR1 MDHEN and CDR2 SYDVKM. Trimming left V 7 bases short and J 4 bases short, with 19 bases between. CDR3 nucleotides: TGTGCCAGCACCCTGGGGAGGGTCCGGGGCACTGAAGCTTTCTTT. Its translation: CASTLGRVRGTEAFF.

A note on this clonotype: Its ends do not fully match the called genes, so a read error is possible. This chain connects TRBV5-5 to TRBJ2-1, with 7 bases aligning to TRBD1. CDR3 length: 16 residues. Germline V gene sequence: CDR1 SGHKS, CDR2 YYEKEE (reference sequence). The CDR3 sequence is CASGLEGIGGNNEQFF. In DNA form, the CDR3 reads TGTGCCAGCGGCTTGGAAGGGATAGGGGGCAACAATGAGCAGTTCTTC.

This sequence joins TRBV4-1 and TRBJ2-5, with D perhaps assigned TRBD1 or TRBD2 (5 bases each). V was trimmed by 0 bases and J by 4 bases, leaving 15 bases between them. This CDR3 region has 16 residues. CDR1 MGHRA and CDR2 YSYEKL come from the germline V gene. The CDR3 sequence: CASSQDLTVRGETQYF. Written as DNA, the CDR3 is TGCGCCAGCAGCCAAGACCTTACAGTGAGGGGAGAGACCCAGTACTTC.

This clonotype was counted only a few times. The rearrangement joins TRBV12-3 or TRBV12-4 to TRBJ1-5, with D tentatively TRBD1 (6 bases). V gave up 7 bases and J gave up 3 bases, with 22 bases separating them. This CDR3 contains 17 residues. The CDR3, as DNA: TGTGCCAGCATGGACAGTCAAGATTTTAGGTACAATCAGCCCCAGCATTTT. Protein product: CASMDSQDFRYNQPQHF.

This clonotype was recorded a few times. The chain employs TRBV4-1 and TRBJ2-3; perhaps TRBD2 as D (6 bases). This CDR3 comprises 15 residues. Germline V CDR1 and CDR2: MGHRA, YSYEKL. V gave up 1 base and J gave up 9 bases, with 17 bases separating them. This CDR3 reads CASSQGEAGFATQYF. CDR3 nucleotides: TGCGCCAGCAGCCAAGGGGAGGCGGGGTTCGCCACGCAGTATTTT.

The gene calls are TRBV12-3 or TRBV12-4 and TRBJ1-2; 8 positions agree with TRBD1. This CDR3 has 13 amino acids. Trimming removed 5 bases from V and 9 bases from J; junction bases left unmatched: 8. The CDR3 DNA follows: TGTGCCAGCAGTGTTTGGGGACAGGAGAGCTACACCTTC. Its translation is CASSVWGQESYTF.

This rearrangement joins TRBV10-3 to TRBJ1-2; D is ambiguous. In germline, CDR1 is ENHRY, CDR2 SYGVKD. The germline V and J ends were trimmed by 6 bases and 1 base, with 6 bases remaining between them. The CDR3 is 12 residues long. The CDR3 DNA sequence: TGTGCCATCAGCTTCGGTAACTATGGCTACACCTTC. This gives the protein CAISFGNYGYTF.

This chain uses TRBV7-6 with TRBJ1-2; no definite D call. The germline CDR1 and CDR2 sequences are SGHVS and FNYEAQ. V was shortened by 2 bases and J by 7 bases, with 11 bases between the two germline ends. This CDR3 spans 13 amino acids. CDR3 coding DNA: TGTGCCAGCAGCTTAAGTCCAGGCTTTGGCTACACCTTC. Protein: CASSLSPGFGYTF.

This clonotype showed up just a few times. This sequence joins TRBV29-1 and TRBJ1-2; TRBD1 agrees at 9 bases. V was clipped by 5 bases and J by 3 bases; unmatched bases: 13. CDR3 length equals 16 residues. CDR1 and CDR2 (germline): SQVTM, ANQGSEA. CDR3 bases: TGCAGCGTTTGGGGACAGGGACCCTTCGGGGACTATGGCTACACCTTC. This translates into CSVWGQGPFGDYGYTF.

This clonotype was seen a handful of times. The rearrangement links TRBV16 to TRBJ1-2, with D possibly matching TRBD1 (5 bases). The CDR3 consists of 13 residues. V dropped 4 bases and J dropped 6 bases, with 12 bases sitting between them. Germline-derived CDR1 and CDR2 are KGHSY and FQNENV. The CDR3 sequence is CASSRPAGNGYTF. For the CDR3, the DNA is TGTGCCAGCAGCCGACCGGCAGGGAATGGCTACACCTTC.

The gene calls are TRBV6-6 and TRBJ2-5, with D unresolved. CDR3 length equals 12 residues. Trimming shortened V by 5 bases and J by 2 bases, and 6 bases separated the two germline ends. In germline, CDR1 is MNHNY, CDR2 SVGAGI (reference sequence). The CDR3 sequence: CASSAQQETQYF. In DNA form, the CDR3 reads TGTGCCAGCAGTGCGCAACAAGAGACCCAGTACTTC.

This clonotype has a handful of counts. V gene TRBV20-1 combines with J gene TRBJ2-1; TRBD2 agrees at 10 bases. From germline, CDR1 is DFQATT and CDR2 SNEGSKA (reference sequence). The CDR3 covers 14 residues. Unmatched junction bases numbered 6, after V lost 1 base and J lost 9 bases. CDR3 nucleotide sequence: TGCAGTGCTAGAGCAAGCGGGGGGGCACCTGAGCAGTTCTTC. It specifies CSARASGGAPEQFF.

This chain connects TRBV6-5 to TRBJ1-2; D gene ambiguous. CDR1 is MNHEY and CDR2 is SVGAGI in the germline V gene. The CDR3 extends over 15 amino acids. With 1 base removed from V and 6 bases from J, the gap between germline ends came to 15 bases. CDR3: CASSYYRPETDGYTF. As DNA, the CDR3 is TGTGCCAGCAGTTACTATCGACCTGAAACTGATGGCTACACCTTC.

The V call is TRBV6-5, the J call TRBJ2-2, with 8 bases fitting TRBD1. CDR1 MNHEY and CDR2 SVGAGI come from the germline V gene. The CDR3 length is 16 residues. The junction had 4 bases not matched to a gene; V was cut back by 0 bases and J by 4 bases. CDR3 protein: CASSYSPTGVTGELFF. The CDR3, as DNA: TGTGCCAGCAGTTACTCCCCGACAGGGGTCACCGGGGAGCTGTTTTTT.

This clonotype was seen a handful of times. The CDR3 nucleotides are TGTGCCAGCAACCCAGTTACAGATACGCAGTATTTT. Amino acids: CASNPVTDTQYF. The J gene is TRBJ2-3, the V gene TRBV7-9, with no clear D. The CDR3 totals 12 residues. Germline V gives CDR1 SEHNR, CDR2 FQNEAQ (reference sequence). V shed 7 bases and J shed 3 bases, with 8 bases lying between them.

This clonotype was counted at least ten times. The rearrangement joins TRBV29-1 to TRBJ2-3; 7 bases agree with TRBD1. Germline CDR1 reads SQVTM; CDR2 reads ANQGSEA. The CDR3 has 13 amino acids. V lost 6 bases to trimming and J lost 2 bases; unmatched junction nucleotides: 5. As DNA, the CDR3 is TGCAGCGTACACAGGGGCTACACAGATACGCAGTATTTT. Translated, it gives CSVHRGYTDTQYF.

The CDR3 DNA sequence: TGCGCCAGCAGCCAAGATCTTCTAGACCTCACAGATACGCAGTATTTT. Translated: CASSQDLLDLTDTQYF. This sequence joins TRBV4-3 and TRBJ2-3, with D uncertain. V was trimmed by 0 bases and J by 2 bases, leaving 12 bases between them. Germline CDR1 is LGHNA and CDR2 is YSLEER. The CDR3 loop spans 16 amino acids.

This clonotype was seen a handful of times. The chain combines TRBV12-3 or TRBV12-4 with TRBJ2-7; tentatively, D is TRBD1 or TRBD2 (5 bases each). The CDR3 has 15 amino acids. The V gene lost 6 bases and the J gene lost 3 bases, with 18 bases spanning the gap. DNA for the CDR3: TGTGCCAGCAGAAAAGACTTTGCAGGGAGCTACGAGCAGTACTTC. Its protein product is CASRKDFAGSYEQYF.

DNA of the CDR3: TGCAGCGTTGGTGGCGAGTACAATGAGCAGTTCTTC. Its translation: CSVGGEYNEQFF. The genes are TRBV29-1 and TRBJ2-1, with no clear D. There are 12 residues in the CDR3. V dropped 4 bases and J dropped 4 bases, with 8 bases sitting between them. Germline loops: CDR1 SQVTM, CDR2 ANQGSEA.

The CDR3 spells CATSSIAGGTRAFGEQFF. CDR3 DNA: TGTGCCACCAGCAGCATCGCCGGAGGGACTAGGGCTTTCGGTGAGCAGTTCTTC. The chain has TRBV15 and TRBJ2-1; 8 bases map to TRBD2. After removal of 3 bases from V and 9 bases from J, the junction contained 19 bases not matched to a gene. The CDR3 covers 18 residues. Germline CDR1 reads LNHNV; CDR2 reads YYDKDF (reference sequence).